This T cell receptor beta chain was profiled in a study of shared clonotypes between healthy human individuals. A note on this clone: Its target is unknown.

This CDR3 has 13 residues. J was trimmed by 3 bases and V by 10 bases; bases with no gene match: 6. CDR1 and CDR2 from the germline V gene are SGHNT and YYREEE (reference sequence). Notes on the study in general: In this cohort, only blood was sampled, and tissue repertoires likely differ.

Using immunoSEQ multiplex PCR, the repertoire was profiled, and TCRdb retains in-frame clones only, with some absent. The sample has a few million clones, 85% to 95% seen once. The authors divided CD4+ cells into CD45RA+ naive and CD45RA-negative memory subsets. The TCR originated in a young man in good health. Some clones in this sample may be carry-over from other donors' samples. The sequencing sample was made of naive CD4+ T cells from PBMCs. Documented subset: CD45RA+ positively selected. The V gene is TRBV5-4, the J gene TRBJ2-7, with 11 bases matching TRBD1. CDR3 sequence (DNA): TGTGCCGTCGGGACAGGGGGGGACTACGAGCAGTACTTC. Protein: CAVGTGGDYEQYF.